The sequence of this TCR beta chain was determined in a study of beta chain features in type 1 diabetes. Trimming pared 10 bases from V and 4 bases from J, leaving 11 bases between. This CDR3 has 11 residues. Per the germline V gene, CDR1 is MNHNS and CDR2 is SASEGT. CD4+ cells of the naive, central memory, regulatory and stem cell-like memory types were sorted via CD45RO/CCR7/CD25/CD127/CD95/CD27. The investigators reverse transcribed all of the isolated RNA, so they sequenced expressed TCRB transcripts. Data came from immunoSEQ multiplex PCR; TCRdb stores just in-frame clones and leaves some out. There are over 500,000 clones in the sample; less than 20% occur only once, and roughly 0.098% lies in the top ten.

This sequence was found in a man between 18 and 29 years old in good health. The V and J genes are TRBV6-1 and TRBJ2-7; no definite D call. Sequencing was done on a sample of naive CD4+ T cells from blood. In DNA, the CDR3 is TGTGCCACCGAACCTAAATACGAGCAGTACTTC. This codes for CATEPKYEQYF.